The next 14 T cell receptor beta chains were all read from a single sample in a study of T cell responses to AZD1222 COVID-19 vaccine. Sequencing was performed with immunoSEQ multiplex PCR; in TCRdb, only in-frame clones are kept and a portion is missing. The data show some 130,000 clones, just over 90% seen once. The sample here was peripheral blood, taken 28 days after the second AZD1222 dose. The receptors originated from an adult who received the AZD1222 COVID-19 vaccine.

The V call is TRBV7-8, the J call TRBJ1-4; 7 positions match TRBD1. V lost 5 bases to trimming and J lost 0 bases; unmatched junction nucleotides: 6. The germline gives CDR1 SGHVS, CDR2 FQNEAQ. CDR3 length: 16 residues. The CDR3 DNA follows: TGTGCCAGCAGCCTCCACAGGGGATCAACTAATGAAAAACTGTTTTTT. Residues: CASSLHRGSTNEKLFF. The full variable domain, completed using reference TRBV7-8 and TRBJ1-4, is GAGVSQSPRYKVAKRGQDVALRCDPISGHVSLFWYQQALGQGPEFLTYFQNEAQLDKSGLPSDRFFAERPEGSVSTLKIQRTQQEDSAVYLCASSLHRGSTNEKLFFGSGTQLSVL.

The V gene is TRBV24-1, the J gene TRBJ2-1; perhaps D is TRBD1 or TRBD2 (5 bases each). V was clipped by 4 bases and J by 0 bases, with 18 bases between them. This CDR3 spans 18 amino acids. Germline CDR1 is KGHDR and CDR2 is SFDVKD. CDR3 sequence (DNA): TGTGCCACCAGTGACTGGGACGCTAATAGTTACTCCTACAATGAGCAGTTCTTC. Its protein is CATSDWDANSYSYNEQFF.

V gene TRBV9 combines with J gene TRBJ2-7; D gene uncertain. The V end lost 0 bases, the J end lost 2 bases, and 6 bases lay between the germline ends. The CDR3 runs to 13 residues. The germline V gene encodes CDR1 SGDLS and CDR2 YYNGEE. CDR3 sequence (DNA): TGTGCCAGCAGCGTAGGTTCGGCCTACGAGCAGTACTTC. This codes for CASSVGSAYEQYF.

The J gene is TRBJ2-3, the V gene TRBV14, with D tentatively TRBD2 (6 bases). Trimming pared 1 base from V and 4 bases from J, leaving 12 bases between. This CDR3 has 15 amino acids. The V gene's germline CDR1 is SGHDN and CDR2 FVKESK. This CDR3 is CASSQGVWRADTQYF. The CDR3 DNA reads TGTGCCAGCAGCCAAGGGGTGTGGAGGGCAGATACGCAGTATTTT.

The V gene is TRBV2, the J gene TRBJ1-1, with D unclear. Trimming cost V 3 bases and J 0 bases, with 11 bases left between them. The CDR3 has 15 amino acids. Germline V lookup: CDR1 SNHLY, CDR2 FYNNEI. CDR3 region: CASSEDRAMNTEAFF. The CDR3 DNA sequence: TGTGCCAGCAGTGAGGACCGAGCCATGAACACTGAAGCTTTCTTT.

This clone was seen just once. The CDR3 DNA follows: TGTGCCAGCTCCAGCGGGAGGTTCTCCTACGAGCAGTACTTC. This sequence encodes CASSSGRFSYEQYF. This chain joins TRBV27 and TRBJ2-7; 9 bases line up with TRBD2. This CDR3 region has 14 residues. Trimming cost V 8 bases and J 0 bases; bases outside gene matches: 5. Germline loops: CDR1 MNHEY, CDR2 SMNVEV (reference sequence).

This chain links TRBV10-3 with TRBJ2-7, with 8 bases identical to TRBD2. Germline values: CDR1 ENHRY, CDR2 SYGVKD. Trimming at V came to 3 bases and at J to 0 bases, leaving 4 bases not matched to a gene. The CDR3 is 15 residues long. The CDR3 nucleotides read TGTGCCATCAGTGATGCGCGGGGGGTCTCCTACGAGCAGTACTTC. This sequence encodes CAISDARGVSYEQYF.

The genes are TRBV4-1 and TRBJ1-2, with TRBD1 matching over 9 bases. Looked up from germline, CDR1 is MGHRA and CDR2 is YSYEKL. Unmatched junction bases numbered 4, after V lost 3 bases and J lost 2 bases. CDR3 length: 15 residues. CDR3 sequence reads: CASSHPGTGNYGYTF. In nucleotides, the CDR3 is TGCGCCAGCAGCCACCCCGGGACAGGGAACTATGGCTACACCTTC.

The chain is built from TRBV7-3 and TRBJ2-3, with a weak D call TRBD2 (5 bases). Germline V gives CDR1 SGHTA, CDR2 FQGTGA. The CDR3 has 16 residues. The germline V and J ends were trimmed by 1 base and 6 bases, with 17 bases remaining between them. The DNA for the CDR3 is TGTGCCAGCAGCTTAAGTTGGCAGAAGGGAGCCGATACGCAGTATTTT. Its protein is CASSLSWQKGADTQYF.

This clone was seen a few times. The CDR3 DNA reads as TGTGCCAGCAGCTTATGGCTAGCGGGAGTTTACAATGAGCAGTTCTTC. Translation: CASSLWLAGVYNEQFF. The genes are TRBV7-9 and TRBJ2-1; 10 bases line up with TRBD2. The germline gives CDR1 SEHNR, CDR2 FQNEAQ (reference sequence). The CDR3 consists of 16 residues. Germline trimming cut 2 bases from V and 4 bases from J; bases unmatched to any gene: 5.

The V and J genes are TRBV6-1 and TRBJ1-5; D is uncertain. Germline CDR1 and CDR2: MNHNS and SASEGT. This CDR3 has 13 amino acids. V was shortened by 2 bases and J by 4 bases, with 6 bases between the two germline ends. Here the CDR3 reads CASSEQPNQPQHF. The CDR3 region has the DNA TGTGCCAGCAGTGAACAGCCTAATCAGCCCCAGCATTTT.

The chain carries TRBV18 and TRBJ1-6; no firm D call. Germline CDR1 is KGHSH and CDR2 is LQKENI. The CDR3 has 15 residues. V dropped 2 bases and J dropped 5 bases, with 10 bases sitting between them. In DNA form, the CDR3 reads TGTGCCAGCTCACCAATGAGTTCGGATAATTCACCCCTCCACTTT. Translation gives CASSPMSSDNSPLHF.

The chain is built from TRBV5-4 and TRBJ1-2; possibly TRBD1 for D (5 bases). Trimming pared 2 bases from V and 4 bases from J, leaving 9 bases between. This CDR3 is 13 amino acids long. The germline V gene has CDR1 SGHNT and CDR2 YYREEE (reference sequence). In DNA form, the CDR3 reads TGTGCCAGCAGCTTAACGGGGCCCTATGGCTACACCTTC. As protein: CASSLTGPYGYTF.

The chain couples TRBV19 to TRBJ1-3; 7 bases line up with TRBD1. The V gene's germline CDR1 is LNHDA and CDR2 SQIVND (reference sequence). The junction had 6 bases not matched to a gene; V was cut back by 1 base and J by 0 bases. The CDR3 contains 17 residues. DNA for the CDR3: TGTGCCAGTAGTATAGTGCCGGGACAGATCTCTGGAAACACCATATATTTT. This gives the protein CASSIVPGQISGNTIYF.